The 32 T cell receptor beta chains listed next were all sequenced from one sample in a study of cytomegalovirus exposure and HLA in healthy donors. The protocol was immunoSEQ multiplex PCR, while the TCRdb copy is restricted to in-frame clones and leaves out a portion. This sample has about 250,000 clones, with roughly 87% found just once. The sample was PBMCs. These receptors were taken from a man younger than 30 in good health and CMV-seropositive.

This CDR3 is CASRISNQPQHF. The CDR3 nucleotides read TGTGCCAGCAGAATTAGCAATCAGCCCCAGCATTTT. The chain employs TRBV28 and TRBJ1-5; D is ambiguous. CDR1 is MDHEN, CDR2 SYDVKM, per germline. The CDR3 totals 12 residues. V shed 6 bases and J shed 0 bases, with 3 bases lying between them. The variable domain in full, with the rest retrieved from reference TRBV28 and TRBJ1-5, is DVKVTQSSRYLVKRTGEKVFLECVQDMDHENMFWYRQDPGLGLRLIYFSYDVKMKEKGDIPEGYSVSREKKERFSLILESASTNQTSMYLCASRISNQPQHFGDGTRLSIL.

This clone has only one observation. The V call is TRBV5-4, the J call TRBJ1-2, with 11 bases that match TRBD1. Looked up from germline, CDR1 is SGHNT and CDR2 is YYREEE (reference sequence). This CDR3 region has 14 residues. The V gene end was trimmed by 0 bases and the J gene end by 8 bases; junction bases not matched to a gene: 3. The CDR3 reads CASSLADRGLGYTF. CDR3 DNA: TGTGCCAGCAGCTTGGCGGACAGGGGGCTCGGCTACACCTTC.

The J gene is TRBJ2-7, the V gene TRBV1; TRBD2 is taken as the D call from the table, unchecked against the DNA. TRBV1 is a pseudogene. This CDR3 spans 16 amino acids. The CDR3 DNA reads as TGCACCAGCCGGCTAGCGGGAGGCAATCCCCCCTACGAGCAGTACTTC. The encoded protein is CTSRLAGGNPPYEQYF.

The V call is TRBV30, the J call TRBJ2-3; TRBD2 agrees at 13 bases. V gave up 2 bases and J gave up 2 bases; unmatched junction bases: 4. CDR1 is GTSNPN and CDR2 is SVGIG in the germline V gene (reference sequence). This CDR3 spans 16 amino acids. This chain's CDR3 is CAWSLTSGRATDTQYF. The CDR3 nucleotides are TGTGCCTGGAGTCTTACTAGCGGGAGGGCCACAGATACGCAGTATTTT. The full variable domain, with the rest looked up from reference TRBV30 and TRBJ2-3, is SQTIHQWPATLVQPVGSPLSLECTVEGTSNPNLYWYRQAAGRGLQLLFYSVGIGQISSEVPQNLSASRPQDRQFILSSKKLLLSDSGFYLCAWSLTSGRATDTQYFGPGTRLTVL.

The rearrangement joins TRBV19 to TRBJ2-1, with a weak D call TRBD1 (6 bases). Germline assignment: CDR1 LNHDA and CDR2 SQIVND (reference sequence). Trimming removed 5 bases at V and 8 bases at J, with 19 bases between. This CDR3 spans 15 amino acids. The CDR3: CASSLRQGYSDEQFF. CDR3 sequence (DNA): TGTGCCAGTAGTCTGAGGCAGGGGTATTCGGATGAGCAGTTCTTC.

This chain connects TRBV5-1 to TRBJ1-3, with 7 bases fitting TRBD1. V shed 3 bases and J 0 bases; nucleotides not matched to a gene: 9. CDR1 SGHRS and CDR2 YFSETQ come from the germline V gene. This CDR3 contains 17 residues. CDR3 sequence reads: CASSWGSGTASGNTIYF. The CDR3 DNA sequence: TGCGCCAGCAGCTGGGGATCCGGGACAGCCTCTGGAAACACCATATATTTT. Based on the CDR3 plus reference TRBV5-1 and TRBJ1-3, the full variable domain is KAGVTQTPRYLIKTRGQQVTLSCSPISGHRSVSWYQQTPGQGLQFLFEYFSETQRNKGNFPGRFSGRQFSNSRSEMNVSTLELGDSALYLCASSWGSGTASGNTIYFGEGSWLTVV.

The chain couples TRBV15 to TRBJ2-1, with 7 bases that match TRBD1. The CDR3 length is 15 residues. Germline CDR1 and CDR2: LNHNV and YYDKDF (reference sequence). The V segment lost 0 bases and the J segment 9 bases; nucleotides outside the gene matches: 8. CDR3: CATSRDPGSGGEQFF. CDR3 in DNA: TGTGCCACCAGCAGAGACCCGGGCTCAGGGGGTGAGCAGTTCTTC. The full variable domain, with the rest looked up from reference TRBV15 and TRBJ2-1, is DAMVIQNPRYQVTQFGKPVTLSCSQTLNHNVMYWYQQKSSQAPKLLFHYYDKDFNNEADTPDNFQSRRPNTSFCFLDIRSPGLGDTAMYLCATSRDPGSGGEQFFGPGTRLTVL.

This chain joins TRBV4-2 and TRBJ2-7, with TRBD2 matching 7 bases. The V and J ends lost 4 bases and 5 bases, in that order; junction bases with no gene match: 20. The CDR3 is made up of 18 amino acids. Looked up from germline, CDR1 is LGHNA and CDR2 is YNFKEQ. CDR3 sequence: CASSPLGQASGPYDEQYF. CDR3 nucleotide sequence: TGTGCCAGCAGCCCGCTCGGTCAGGCTAGCGGCCCTTATGACGAGCAGTACTTC.

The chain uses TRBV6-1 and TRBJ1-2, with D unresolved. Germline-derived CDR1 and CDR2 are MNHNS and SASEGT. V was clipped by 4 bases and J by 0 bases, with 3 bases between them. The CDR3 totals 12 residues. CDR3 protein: CASSATNYGYTF. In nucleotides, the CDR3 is TGTGCCAGCAGTGCGACTAACTATGGCTACACCTTC.

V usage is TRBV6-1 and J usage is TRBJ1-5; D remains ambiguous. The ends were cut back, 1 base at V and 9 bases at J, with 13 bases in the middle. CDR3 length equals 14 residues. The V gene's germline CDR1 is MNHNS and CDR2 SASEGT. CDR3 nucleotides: TGTGCCAGCAGTGAAGACGCGGGCCCGGGGCCCCAGCATTTT. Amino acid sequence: CASSEDAGPGPQHF.

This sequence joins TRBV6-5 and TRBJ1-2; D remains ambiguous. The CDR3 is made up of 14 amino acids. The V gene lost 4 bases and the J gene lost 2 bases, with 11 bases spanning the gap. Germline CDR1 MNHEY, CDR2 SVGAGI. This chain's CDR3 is CASSSQRTNYGYTF. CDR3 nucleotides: TGTGCCAGCAGTTCCCAGCGGACGAACTATGGCTACACCTTC.

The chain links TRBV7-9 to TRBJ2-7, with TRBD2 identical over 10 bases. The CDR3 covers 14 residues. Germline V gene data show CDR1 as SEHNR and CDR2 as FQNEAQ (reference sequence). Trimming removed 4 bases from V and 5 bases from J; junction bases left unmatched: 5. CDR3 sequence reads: CASSWSGRAHEQYF. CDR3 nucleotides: TGTGCCAGCAGCTGGAGCGGGAGGGCCCACGAGCAGTACTTC.

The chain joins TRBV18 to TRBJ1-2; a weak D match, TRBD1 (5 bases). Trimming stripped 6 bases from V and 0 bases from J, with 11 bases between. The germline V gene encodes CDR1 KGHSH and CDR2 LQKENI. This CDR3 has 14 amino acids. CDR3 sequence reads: CASSPGVANYGYTF. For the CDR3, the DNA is TGTGCCAGCTCCCCGGGGGTAGCTAACTATGGCTACACCTTC.

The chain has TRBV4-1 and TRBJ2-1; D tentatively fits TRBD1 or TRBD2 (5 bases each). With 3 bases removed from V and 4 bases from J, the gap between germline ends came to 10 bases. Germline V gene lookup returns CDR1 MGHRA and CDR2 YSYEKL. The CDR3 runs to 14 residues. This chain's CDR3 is CASSQGRKYNEQFF. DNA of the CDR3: TGCGCCAGCAGCCAGGGACGGAAATACAATGAGCAGTTCTTC.

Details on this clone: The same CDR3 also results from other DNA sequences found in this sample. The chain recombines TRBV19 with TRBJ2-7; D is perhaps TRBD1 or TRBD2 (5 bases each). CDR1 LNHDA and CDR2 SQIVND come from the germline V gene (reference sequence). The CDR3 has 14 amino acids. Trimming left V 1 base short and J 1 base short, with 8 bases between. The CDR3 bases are TGTGCCAGTAGTATAGCCGGGGCATCCTACGAGCAGTACTTC. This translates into CASSIAGASYEQYF. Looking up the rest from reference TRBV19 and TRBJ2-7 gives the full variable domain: DGGITQSPKYLFRKEGQNVTLSCEQNLNHDAMYWYRQDPGQGLRLIYYSQIVNDFQKGDIAEGYSVSREKKESFPLTVTSAQKNPTAFYLCASSIAGASYEQYFGPGTRLTVT.

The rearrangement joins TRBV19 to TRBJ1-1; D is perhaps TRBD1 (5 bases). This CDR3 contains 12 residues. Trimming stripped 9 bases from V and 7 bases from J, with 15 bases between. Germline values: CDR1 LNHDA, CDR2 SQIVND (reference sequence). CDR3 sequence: CASKAGPIEAFF. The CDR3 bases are TGTGCCAGCAAAGCGGGACCAATTGAAGCTTTCTTT.

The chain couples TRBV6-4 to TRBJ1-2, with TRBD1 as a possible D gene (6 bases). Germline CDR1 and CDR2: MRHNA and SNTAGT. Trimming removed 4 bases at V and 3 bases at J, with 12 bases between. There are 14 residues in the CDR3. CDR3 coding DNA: TGTGCCAGCAGTGGTACAGGGAGATACTATGGCTACACCTTC. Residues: CASSGTGRYYGYTF.

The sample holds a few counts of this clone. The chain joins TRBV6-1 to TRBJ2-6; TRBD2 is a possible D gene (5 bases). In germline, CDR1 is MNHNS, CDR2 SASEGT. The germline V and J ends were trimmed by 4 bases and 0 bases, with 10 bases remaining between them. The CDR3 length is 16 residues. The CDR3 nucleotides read TGTGCCAGCAGTGGGAGGAGCGGCTCTGGGGCCAACGTCCTGACTTTC. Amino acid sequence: CASSGRSGSGANVLTF.

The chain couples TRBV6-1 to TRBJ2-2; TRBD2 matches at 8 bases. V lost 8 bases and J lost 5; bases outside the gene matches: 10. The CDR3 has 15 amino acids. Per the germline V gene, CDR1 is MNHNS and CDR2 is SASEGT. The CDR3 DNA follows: TGTGCCAGCGCCCCCCGGGGGACTAGTACCGGGGAGCTGTTTTTT. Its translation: CASAPRGTSTGELFF.

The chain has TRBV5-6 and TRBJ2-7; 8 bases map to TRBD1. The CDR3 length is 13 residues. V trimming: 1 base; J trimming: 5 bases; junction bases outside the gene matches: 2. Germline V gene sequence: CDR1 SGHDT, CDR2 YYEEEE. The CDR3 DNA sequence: TGTGCCAGCAGCTTGAACAGGGGGAACGAGCAGTACTTC. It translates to CASSLNRGNEQYF.

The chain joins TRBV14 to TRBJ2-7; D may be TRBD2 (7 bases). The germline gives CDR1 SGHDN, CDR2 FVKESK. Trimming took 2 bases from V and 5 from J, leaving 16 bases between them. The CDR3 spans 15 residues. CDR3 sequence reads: CASSQPRGRVNEQYF. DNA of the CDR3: TGTGCCAGCAGCCAACCGAGGGGGAGGGTTAACGAGCAGTACTTC.

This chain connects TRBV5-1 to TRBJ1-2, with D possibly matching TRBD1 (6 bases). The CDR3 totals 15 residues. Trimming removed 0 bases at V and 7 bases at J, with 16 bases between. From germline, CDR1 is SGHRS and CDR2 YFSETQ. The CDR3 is CASSLARGAGSGYTF. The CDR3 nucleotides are TGCGCCAGCAGCTTGGCCAGGGGCGCAGGGTCTGGCTACACCTTC.

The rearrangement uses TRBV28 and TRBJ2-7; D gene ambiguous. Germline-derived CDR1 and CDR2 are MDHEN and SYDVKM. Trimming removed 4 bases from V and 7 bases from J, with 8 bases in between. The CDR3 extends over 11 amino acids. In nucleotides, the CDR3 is TGTGCCAGCAGTTCGCCCGGGGAGCAGTACTTC. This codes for CASSSPGEQYF.

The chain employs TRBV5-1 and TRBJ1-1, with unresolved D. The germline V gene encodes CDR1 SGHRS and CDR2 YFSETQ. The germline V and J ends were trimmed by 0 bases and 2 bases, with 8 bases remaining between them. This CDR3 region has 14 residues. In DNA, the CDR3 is TGCGCCAGCAGCTTGGCCGGGGATAACACTGAAGCTTTCTTT. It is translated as CASSLAGDNTEAFF.

In nucleotides, the CDR3 is TGCAGCGTTGAAGTGAACACTGAAGCTTTCTTT. Encoded protein: CSVEVNTEAFF. This chain uses TRBV29-1 with TRBJ1-1; D remains ambiguous. Per the germline V gene, CDR1 is SQVTM and CDR2 is ANQGSEA. The CDR3 has 11 amino acids. Trimming stripped 1 base from V and 0 bases from J, with 0 bases between.

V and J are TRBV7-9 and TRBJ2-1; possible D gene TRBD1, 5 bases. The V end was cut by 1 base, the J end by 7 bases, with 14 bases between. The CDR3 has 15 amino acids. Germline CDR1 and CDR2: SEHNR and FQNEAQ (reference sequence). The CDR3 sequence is CASSLVYGARNEQFF. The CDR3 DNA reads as TGTGCCAGCAGCTTAGTTTATGGGGCGCGGAATGAGCAGTTCTTC.

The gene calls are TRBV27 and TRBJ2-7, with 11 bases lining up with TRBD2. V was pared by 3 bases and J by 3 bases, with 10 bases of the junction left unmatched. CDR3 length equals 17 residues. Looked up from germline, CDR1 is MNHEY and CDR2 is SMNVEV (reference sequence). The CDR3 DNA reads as TGTGCCAGCAGTTTCCGGGGCGGGACTAGCGGAAACTACGAGCAGTACTTC. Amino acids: CASSFRGGTSGNYEQYF.

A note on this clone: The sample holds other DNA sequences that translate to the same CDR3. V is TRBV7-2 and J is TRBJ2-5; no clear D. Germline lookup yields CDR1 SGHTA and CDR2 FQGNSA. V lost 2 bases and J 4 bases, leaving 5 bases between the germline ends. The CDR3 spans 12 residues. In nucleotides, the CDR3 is TGTGCCAGCAGCTTATGGGGAGAGACCCAGTACTTC. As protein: CASSLWGETQYF.

For the CDR3, the DNA is TGTGCCTGGAGTGTTGAACGGTGGAACACTGAAGCTTTCTTT. The encoded protein is CAWSVERWNTEAFF. The rearrangement joins TRBV30 to TRBJ1-1; D not resolved. In germline, CDR1 is GTSNPN, CDR2 SVGIG (reference sequence). With 0 bases removed from V and 1 base from J, the gap between germline ends came to 9 bases. The CDR3 has 14 residues. Filled out from reference TRBV30 and TRBJ1-1, the complete variable domain reads SQTIHQWPATLVQPVGSPLSLECTVEGTSNPNLYWYRQAAGRGLQLLFYSVGIGQISSEVPQNLSASRPQDRQFILSSKKLLLSDSGFYLCAWSVERWNTEAFFGQGTRLTVV.

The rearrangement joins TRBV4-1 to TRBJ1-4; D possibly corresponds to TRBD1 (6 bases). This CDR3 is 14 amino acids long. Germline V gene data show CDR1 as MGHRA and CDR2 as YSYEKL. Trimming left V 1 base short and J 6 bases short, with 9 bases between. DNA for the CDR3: TGCGCCAGCAGCCAAGGGGCAGGGGATGAAAAACTGTTTTTT. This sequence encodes CASSQGAGDEKLFF.

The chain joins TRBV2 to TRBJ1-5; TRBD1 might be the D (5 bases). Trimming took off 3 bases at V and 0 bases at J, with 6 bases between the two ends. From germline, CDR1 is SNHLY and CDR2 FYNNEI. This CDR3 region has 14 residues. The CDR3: CASSDRDSNQPQHF. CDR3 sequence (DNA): TGTGCCAGCAGTGACAGGGATAGCAATCAGCCCCAGCATTTT.

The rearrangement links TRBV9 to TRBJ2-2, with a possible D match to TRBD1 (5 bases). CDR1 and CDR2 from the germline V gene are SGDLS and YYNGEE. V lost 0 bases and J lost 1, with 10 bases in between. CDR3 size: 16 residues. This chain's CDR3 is CASSVDPRVNTGELFF. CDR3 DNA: TGTGCCAGCAGCGTAGATCCCAGGGTGAACACCGGGGAGCTGTTTTTT.